These T cell receptor beta chains were read from a single sample in a study of blood T cell repertoires in COVID-19. The method was immunoSEQ multiplex PCR; TCRdb's version includes in-frame clones alone and lacks a portion of them. The sample has about 210,000 clones; roughly four fifths are singletons. The source material was peripheral blood. These receptors all stem from a woman between 40 and 55 years old with acute or convalescent COVID-19. Each CDR3 is given with its conserved first and last residue. Each record gives: CDR3 protein, CDR3 DNA, D gene, J gene, clone size, V gene. A D gene is named only where the DNA matches it firmly. The size entry is marked missing in some rows and otherwise reads once, few, many or a size class.

cdr3_aa: CASSLARGNEQYF
cdr3_nt: TGTGCCAGCAGTTTGGCCCGGGGGAACGAGCAGTACTTC
d_call: .
j_call: TRBJ2-7
clone_size: .
v_call: TRBV27

cdr3_aa: CASSRDIHSEAFF
cdr3_nt: TGTGCCAGTAGTAGGGACATCCACTCTGAAGCTTTCTTT
d_call: .
j_call: TRBJ1-1
clone_size: .
v_call: TRBV19

cdr3_aa: CASSPGLAGGRDTQYF
cdr3_nt: TGTGCCAGCAGCCCGGGACTAGCGGGGGGTCGAGATACGCAGTATTTT
d_call: TRBD2
j_call: TRBJ2-3
clone_size: few
v_call: TRBV14

cdr3_aa: CASSIRPSTGEGEKLFF
cdr3_nt: TGTGCCAGCAGCATACGTCCGTCGACAGGGGAAGGCGAAAAACTGTTTTTT
d_call: TRBD1
j_call: TRBJ1-4
clone_size: .
v_call: TRBV9

cdr3_aa: CASTKQGAGNIQYF
cdr3_nt: TGTGCCAGCACTAAACAGGGGGCGGGAAACATTCAGTACTTC
d_call: TRBD1
j_call: TRBJ2-4
clone_size: .
v_call: TRBV11-2

cdr3_aa: CATSDFGEGGLNTGELFF
cdr3_nt: TGTGCCACCAGTGATTTCGGAGAGGGAGGCCTCAACACCGGGGAGCTGTTTTTT
d_call: .
j_call: TRBJ2-2
clone_size: once
v_call: TRBV24-1

cdr3_aa: CASRDPRGGSNTGELFF
cdr3_nt: TGTGCCAGCAGGGACCCCCGGGGGGGGTCAAACACCGGGGAGCTGTTTTTT
d_call: TRBD2
j_call: TRBJ2-2
clone_size: few
v_call: TRBV7-6

cdr3_aa: CSASSRVWTEAFF
cdr3_nt: TGCAGTGCTAGTTCCCGGGTATGGACTGAAGCTTTCTTT
d_call: .
j_call: TRBJ1-1
clone_size: .
v_call: TRBV20-1

cdr3_aa: CASSMDTDYEQYF
cdr3_nt: TGTGCCAGCAGTATGGACACTGACTACGAGCAGTACTTC
d_call: .
j_call: TRBJ2-7
clone_size: .
v_call: TRBV12-3/TRBV12-4

cdr3_aa: CASSIRGQGGGYTF
cdr3_nt: TGTGCCAGTAGTATAAGGGGACAGGGCGGTGGCTACACCTTC
d_call: TRBD1
j_call: TRBJ1-2
clone_size: .
v_call: TRBV19

cdr3_aa: CASSLFEEGRTDTQYF
cdr3_nt: TGTGCCAGCAGCTTATTCGAGGAGGGGCGCACAGATACGCAGTATTTT
d_call: .
j_call: TRBJ2-3
clone_size: .
v_call: TRBV5-6

cdr3_aa: CASSLAGRAEQYF
cdr3_nt: TGCGCCAGCAGCTTGGCCGGCAGGGCCGAGCAGTACTTC
d_call: .
j_call: TRBJ2-7
clone_size: .
v_call: TRBV5-1

cdr3_aa: CASSKYNTGELFF
cdr3_nt: TGTGCCAGCAGTAAATATAACACCGGGGAGCTGTTTTTT
d_call: .
j_call: TRBJ2-2
clone_size: .
v_call: TRBV6-2/TRBV6-3

cdr3_aa: CATSDPTSGSYNEQFF
cdr3_nt: TGTGCCACCAGTGACCCAACTAGCGGATCCTACAATGAGCAGTTCTTC
d_call: TRBD2
j_call: TRBJ2-1
clone_size: .
v_call: TRBV24-1

cdr3_aa: CASSILAGGSTDTQYF
cdr3_nt: TGTGCCAGTAGTATCCTAGCGGGGGGTTCCACAGATACGCAGTATTTT
d_call: TRBD2
j_call: TRBJ2-3
clone_size: .
v_call: TRBV19

cdr3_aa: CASSVSPFYEQYF
cdr3_nt: TGTGCCAGCAGCGTATCCCCATTTTACGAGCAGTACTTC
d_call: .
j_call: TRBJ2-7
clone_size: .
v_call: TRBV9

cdr3_aa: CASSPSSGVSYEQYF
cdr3_nt: TGTGCCAGCAGCCCGTCCTCAGGGGTCTCCTACGAGCAGTACTTC
d_call: .
j_call: TRBJ2-7
clone_size: few
v_call: TRBV6-6

cdr3_aa: CASSSDRVYGYTF
cdr3_nt: TGCGCCAGCAGCTCGGACAGGGTCTATGGCTACACCTTC
d_call: TRBD1
j_call: TRBJ1-2
clone_size: .
v_call: TRBV5-1

cdr3_aa: CATSDAGRETQYF
cdr3_nt: TGTGCCACCAGTGACGCGGGAAGGGAGACCCAGTACTTC
d_call: .
j_call: TRBJ2-5
clone_size: once
v_call: TRBV24-1

cdr3_aa: CASSLMPGQGEQYF
cdr3_nt: TGTGCCAGCAGCTTAATGCCGGGACAGGGGGAGCAGTACTTC
d_call: TRBD1
j_call: TRBJ2-7
clone_size: .
v_call: TRBV7-2

cdr3_aa: CATSSGSWETQYF
cdr3_nt: TGTGCCACCAGCAGCGGGAGTTGGGAGACCCAGTACTTC
d_call: .
j_call: TRBJ2-5
clone_size: .
v_call: TRBV15

cdr3_aa: CASSKSRTGTARYGYTF
cdr3_nt: TGTGCCAGCAGCAAAAGCCGGACCGGGACAGCCCGCTATGGCTACACCTTC
d_call: TRBD1
j_call: TRBJ1-2
clone_size: .
v_call: TRBV11-2

cdr3_aa: CSVFTRPGQGPYEQFF
cdr3_nt: TGCAGCGTTTTTACCCGTCCGGGACAGGGACCCTACGAGCAGTTCTTC
d_call: TRBD1
j_call: TRBJ2-1
clone_size: .
v_call: TRBV29-1

cdr3_aa: CASSPGQGRGDEQFF
cdr3_nt: TGTGCCAGCTCACCGGGGCAGGGGAGAGGCGATGAGCAGTTCTTC
d_call: .
j_call: TRBJ2-1
clone_size: .
v_call: TRBV18

cdr3_aa: CASSPTGLAGGRRAGELFF
cdr3_nt: TGTGCCAGCAGCCCTACCGGACTAGCGGGAGGGCGGCGGGCCGGGGAGCTGTTTTTT
d_call: TRBD2
j_call: TRBJ2-2
clone_size: .
v_call: TRBV11-2

cdr3_aa: CAGQIYNSPLHF
cdr3_nt: TGTGCCGGACAGATTTATAATTCACCCCTCCACTTT
d_call: .
j_call: TRBJ1-6
clone_size: .
v_call: TRBV27

cdr3_aa: CASSAGTSTHYGYTF
cdr3_nt: TGTGCCAGCAGTGCCGGGACTTCGACCCACTATGGCTACACCTTC
d_call: .
j_call: TRBJ1-2
clone_size: .
v_call: TRBV5-6

cdr3_aa: CASSIRQGSYGYTF
cdr3_nt: TGTGCCAGTAGTATCCGACAGGGCTCATATGGCTACACCTTC
d_call: TRBD1
j_call: TRBJ1-2
clone_size: .
v_call: TRBV19

cdr3_aa: CASSSPYYNEQFF
cdr3_nt: TGTGCCAGCAGCTCCCCCTACTACAATGAGCAGTTCTTC
d_call: .
j_call: TRBJ2-1
clone_size: .
v_call: TRBV27

cdr3_aa: CASSEVPGNEQFF
cdr3_nt: TGTGCCAGCAGTGAGGTTCCAGGGAATGAGCAGTTCTTC
d_call: .
j_call: TRBJ2-1
clone_size: .
v_call: TRBV6-1

cdr3_aa: CASRDNLAGTGELFF
cdr3_nt: TGTGCCAGCAGGGACAATCTAGCGGGGACCGGGGAGCTGTTTTTT
d_call: TRBD2
j_call: TRBJ2-2
clone_size: .
v_call: TRBV6-5

cdr3_aa: CAWSVLGTGNEQFF
cdr3_nt: TGTGCCTGGAGTGTGCTCGGGACAGGGAATGAGCAGTTCTTC
d_call: TRBD1
j_call: TRBJ2-1
clone_size: .
v_call: TRBV30

cdr3_aa: CASSGWDGGESPLHF
cdr3_nt: TGTGCCAGCAGCGGTTGGGACGGGGGAGAGTCACCCCTCCACTTT
d_call: .
j_call: TRBJ1-6
clone_size: .
v_call: TRBV9

cdr3_aa: CAISDFFGQGDYEQYF
cdr3_nt: TGTGCCATCAGTGATTTTTTTGGACAGGGAGACTACGAGCAGTACTTC
d_call: TRBD1
j_call: TRBJ2-7
clone_size: few
v_call: TRBV10-3

cdr3_aa: CASSAGTSGSTDTQYF
cdr3_nt: TGTGCCAGTAGTGCCGGGACTAGCGGTAGCACAGATACGCAGTATTTT
d_call: TRBD2
j_call: TRBJ2-3
clone_size: .
v_call: TRBV19

cdr3_aa: CASSLTGGTPAGQFF
cdr3_nt: TGTGCCAGCAGCTTGACAGGGGGCACCCCCGCAGGGCAGTTCTTC
d_call: TRBD1
j_call: TRBJ2-1
clone_size: few
v_call: TRBV11-2

cdr3_aa: CASSEAGLPSYEQYF
cdr3_nt: TGTGCCAGCAGTGAAGCGGGACTCCCCTCCTACGAGCAGTACTTC
d_call: .
j_call: TRBJ2-7
clone_size: .
v_call: TRBV6-1

cdr3_aa: CATSDPGQGAYNEQFF
cdr3_nt: TGTGCCACCAGTGATCCCGGACAGGGGGCCTACAATGAGCAGTTCTTC
d_call: TRBD1
j_call: TRBJ2-1
clone_size: .
v_call: TRBV24-1

cdr3_aa: CASYGGRDEKLFF
cdr3_nt: TGTGCCAGCTACGGGGGGAGGGATGAAAAACTGTTTTTT
d_call: .
j_call: TRBJ1-4
clone_size: .
v_call: TRBV28

cdr3_aa: CSVEVFGRFGEQYF
cdr3_nt: TGCAGCGTTGAGGTCTTTGGGAGGTTCGGAGAGCAGTACTTC
d_call: .
j_call: TRBJ2-7
clone_size: once
v_call: TRBV29-1

cdr3_aa: CASSRGRANEKLFF
cdr3_nt: TGTGCCAGCTCCCGGGGGAGAGCTAATGAAAAACTGTTTTTT
d_call: .
j_call: TRBJ1-4
clone_size: .
v_call: TRBV18

cdr3_aa: CASSGGQGNTNYGYTF
cdr3_nt: TGTGCCAGCAGCGGCGGACAGGGGAACACTAACTATGGCTACACCTTC
d_call: TRBD1
j_call: TRBJ1-2
clone_size: .
v_call: TRBV5-6

cdr3_aa: CASSSGWTEAFF
cdr3_nt: TGTGCCAGCAGTTCGGGGTGGACTGAAGCTTTCTTT
d_call: .
j_call: TRBJ1-1
clone_size: .
v_call: TRBV6-2/TRBV6-3

cdr3_aa: CASSLYLAGTYEQYF
cdr3_nt: TGTGCCAGCAGTTTATATCTAGCGGGGACCTACGAGCAGTACTTC
d_call: TRBD2
j_call: TRBJ2-7
clone_size: once
v_call: TRBV27

cdr3_aa: CASSQGATAYEQYF
cdr3_nt: TGCGCCAGCAGCCAAGGCGCTACAGCCTACGAGCAGTACTTC
d_call: .
j_call: TRBJ2-7
clone_size: .
v_call: TRBV4-1

cdr3_aa: CASSPRTGNEQYF
cdr3_nt: TGTGCCAGCAGTCCCCGGACAGGGAACGAGCAGTACTTC
d_call: TRBD1
j_call: TRBJ2-7
clone_size: .
v_call: TRBV27

cdr3_aa: CASSFSDRTPYEQYF
cdr3_nt: TGTGCCAGCAGCTTTTCCGACAGGACACCCTACGAGCAGTACTTC
d_call: .
j_call: TRBJ2-7
clone_size: .
v_call: TRBV7-2

cdr3_aa: CASSLGTPLAEQYF
cdr3_nt: TGTGCCAGCAGCTTAGGGACTCCTCTGGCCGAGCAGTACTTC
d_call: .
j_call: TRBJ2-7
clone_size: few
v_call: TRBV11-3

cdr3_aa: CASMSKRGRTDTQYF
cdr3_nt: TGTGCCAGCATGTCGAAGCGGGGGCGCACAGATACGCAGTATTTT
d_call: TRBD2
j_call: TRBJ2-3
clone_size: .
v_call: TRBV27

cdr3_aa: CAWIAASGTNEKLFF
cdr3_nt: TGTGCCTGGATAGCCGCTTCTGGGACTAATGAAAAACTGTTTTTT
d_call: .
j_call: TRBJ1-4
clone_size: .
v_call: TRBV30

cdr3_aa: CASSAGASGNFYEQYF
cdr3_nt: TGTGCCAGCAGCGCGGGTGCTAGCGGTAATTTCTACGAGCAGTACTTC
d_call: TRBD2
j_call: TRBJ2-7
clone_size: once
v_call: TRBV9

cdr3_aa: CASSYLGRGTGELFF
cdr3_nt: TGTGCCAGCAGCTACCTAGGGAGAGGGACCGGGGAGCTGTTTTTT
d_call: .
j_call: TRBJ2-2
clone_size: .
v_call: TRBV9

cdr3_aa: CASSGTAEQFF
cdr3_nt: TGTGCCAGCAGCGGGACAGCTGAGCAGTTCTTC
d_call: TRBD1
j_call: TRBJ2-1
clone_size: once
v_call: TRBV3-1/TRBV3-2

cdr3_aa: CASSGTGNYEQYF
cdr3_nt: TGTGCCAGCAGTGGGACAGGGAACTACGAGCAGTACTTC
d_call: TRBD1
j_call: TRBJ2-7
clone_size: .
v_call: TRBV27